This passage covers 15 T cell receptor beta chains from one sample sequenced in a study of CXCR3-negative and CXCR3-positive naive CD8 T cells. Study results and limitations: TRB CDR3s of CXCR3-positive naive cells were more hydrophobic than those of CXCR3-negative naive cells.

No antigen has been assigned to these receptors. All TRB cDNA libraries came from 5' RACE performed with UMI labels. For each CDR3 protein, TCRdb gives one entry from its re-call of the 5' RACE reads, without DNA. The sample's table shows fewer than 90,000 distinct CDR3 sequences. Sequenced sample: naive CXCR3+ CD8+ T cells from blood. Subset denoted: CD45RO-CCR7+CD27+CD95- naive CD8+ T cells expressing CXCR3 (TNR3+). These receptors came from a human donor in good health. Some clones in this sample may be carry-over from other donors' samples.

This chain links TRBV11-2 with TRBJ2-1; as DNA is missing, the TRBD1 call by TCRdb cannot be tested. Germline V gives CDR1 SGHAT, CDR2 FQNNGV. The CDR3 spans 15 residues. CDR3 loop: CASSTNGGIYNEQFF.

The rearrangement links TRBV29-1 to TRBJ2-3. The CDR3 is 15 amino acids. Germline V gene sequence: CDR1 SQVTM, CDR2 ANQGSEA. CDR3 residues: CSVDRTASSTDTQYF.

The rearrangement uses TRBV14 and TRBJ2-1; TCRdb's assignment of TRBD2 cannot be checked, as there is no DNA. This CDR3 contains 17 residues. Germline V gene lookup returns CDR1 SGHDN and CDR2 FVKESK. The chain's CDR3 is CASSQALGPLSYNEQFF.

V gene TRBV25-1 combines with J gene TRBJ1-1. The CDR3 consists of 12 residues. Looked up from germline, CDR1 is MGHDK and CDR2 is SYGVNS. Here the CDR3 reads CASGVMNTEAFF.

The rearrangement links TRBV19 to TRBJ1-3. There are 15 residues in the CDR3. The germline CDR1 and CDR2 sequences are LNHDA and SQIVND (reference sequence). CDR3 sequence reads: CASKSIESSGNTIYF.

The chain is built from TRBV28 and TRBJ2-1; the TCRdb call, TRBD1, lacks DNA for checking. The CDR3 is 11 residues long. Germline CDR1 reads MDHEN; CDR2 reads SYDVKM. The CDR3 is CASSVGGEQFF.

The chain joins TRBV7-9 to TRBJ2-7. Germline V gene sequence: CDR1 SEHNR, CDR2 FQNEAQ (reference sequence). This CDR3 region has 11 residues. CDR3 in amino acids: CASSFDREQYF.

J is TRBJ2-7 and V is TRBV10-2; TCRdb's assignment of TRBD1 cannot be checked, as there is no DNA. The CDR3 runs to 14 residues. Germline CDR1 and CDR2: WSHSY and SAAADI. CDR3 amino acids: CDIKGGAGSYEQYF.

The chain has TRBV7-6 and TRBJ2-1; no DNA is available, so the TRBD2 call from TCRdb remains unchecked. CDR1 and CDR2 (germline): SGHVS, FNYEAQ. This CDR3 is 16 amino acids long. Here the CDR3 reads CASSPFSPGGRNEQFF. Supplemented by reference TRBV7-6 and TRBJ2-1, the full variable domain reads GAGVSQSPRYKVTKRGQDVALRCDPISGHVSLYWYRQALGQGPEFLTYFNYEAQQDKSGLPNDRFSAERPEGSISTLTIQRTEQRDSAMYRCASSPFSPGGRNEQFFGPGTRLTVL.

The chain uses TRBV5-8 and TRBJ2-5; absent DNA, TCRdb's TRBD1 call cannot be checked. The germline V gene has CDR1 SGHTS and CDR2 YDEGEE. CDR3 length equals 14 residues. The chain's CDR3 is CASSFGTGGETQYF.

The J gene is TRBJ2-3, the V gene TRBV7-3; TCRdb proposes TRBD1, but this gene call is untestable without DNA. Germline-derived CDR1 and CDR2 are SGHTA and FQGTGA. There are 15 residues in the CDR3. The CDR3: CASSSGTANTDTQYF.

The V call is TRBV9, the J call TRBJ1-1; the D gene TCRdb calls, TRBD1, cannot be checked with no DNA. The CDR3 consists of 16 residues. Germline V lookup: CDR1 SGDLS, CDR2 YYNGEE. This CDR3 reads CASSYSLGRDDTEAFF.

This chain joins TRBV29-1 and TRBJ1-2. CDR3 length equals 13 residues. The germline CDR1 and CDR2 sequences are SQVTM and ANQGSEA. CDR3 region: CSVEDRLNWGYTF.

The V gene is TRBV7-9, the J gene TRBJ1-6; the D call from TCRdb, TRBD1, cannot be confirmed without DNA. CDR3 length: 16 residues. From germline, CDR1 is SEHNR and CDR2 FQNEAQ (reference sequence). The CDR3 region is CASSFRGQGENSPLHF. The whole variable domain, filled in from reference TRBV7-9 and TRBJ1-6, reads DTGVSQNPRHKITKRGQNVTFRCDPISEHNRLYWYRQTLGQGPEFLTYFQNEAQLEKSRLLSDRFSAERPKGSFSTLEIQRTEQGDSAMYLCASSFRGQGENSPLHFGNGTRLTVT.

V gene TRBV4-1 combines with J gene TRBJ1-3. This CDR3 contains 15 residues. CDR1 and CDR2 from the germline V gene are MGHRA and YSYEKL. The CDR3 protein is CASSQGQSSGNTIYF.